A single sample gave rise to the 7 T cell receptor beta chains below, sequenced in a study of metastatic and nonmetastatic thyroid tumors (TCRdb year 2020). The library was built by means of PCR. This sample was sequenced with an Illumina HiSeq 4000. TCRdb ran its own pipeline on the public reads, namely fastp trimming at Q25 and MiXCR clone calling, and kept in-frame beta chains. The table for this sample lists 15,000 or so clones; 25% to 30% of them were counted only once. The ten largest clonotypes hold approximately 4% of the sample. Before undergoing thyroid surgery, none of the patients had been given any kind of treatment. The sequencing sample was made of blood. The origin of the receptors is a female donor with papillary thyroid cancer or a benign thyroid nodule (not recorded which). Some clones in this sample may be carry-over from other donors' samples.

This clone came up a few times. The genes are TRBV4-1 and TRBJ2-2; D unclear. CDR3 size: 14 residues. CDR1 and CDR2 (germline): MGHRA, YSYEKL. V was pared by 1 base and J by 1 base, with 4 bases between. CDR3 DNA: TGCGCCAGCAGCCAAGCCAGGAACACCGGGGAGCTGTTTTTT. Protein: CASSQARNTGELFF.

This chain joins TRBV9 and TRBJ1-1, with D hard to call. Germline loops: CDR1 SGDLS, CDR2 YYNGEE. The ends were cut back, 6 bases at V and 1 base at J, with 10 bases in the middle. CDR3 length equals 13 residues. CDR3 residues: CASILLGNTEAFF. In DNA form, the CDR3 reads TGTGCCAGCATCCTTCTCGGGAACACTGAAGCTTTCTTT.

This clone has a single count. The rearrangement joins TRBV11-2 to TRBJ1-3; D might be TRBD1 (5 bases). The CDR3 is 15 amino acids. The V end lost 1 base, the J end lost 0 bases, and 7 bases lay between the germline ends. The germline gives CDR1 SGHAT, CDR2 FQNNGV. This CDR3 reads CASSLARVSGNTIYF. CDR3 in DNA: TGTGCCAGCAGCTTAGCCAGGGTCTCTGGAAACACCATATATTTT.

The chain combines TRBV30 with TRBJ1-5; 8 bases map to TRBD1. After removal of 5 bases from V and 6 bases from J, the junction contained 12 bases not matched to a gene. Germline V gene sequence: CDR1 GTSNPN, CDR2 SVGIG (reference sequence). CDR3 length equals 15 residues. The CDR3: CAWGQGAPKVQPQHF. The CDR3 DNA sequence: TGTGCCTGGGGCCAGGGGGCTCCCAAGGTTCAGCCCCAGCATTTT.

The sample holds one count of this clone. V usage is TRBV30 and J usage is TRBJ2-6, with D perhaps TRBD2 (5 bases). Germline CDR1 is GTSNPN and CDR2 is SVGIG (reference sequence). The CDR3 has 14 amino acids. Trimming left V 1 base short and J 2 bases short, with 6 bases between. The DNA for the CDR3 is TGTGCCTGGAGTGGAGCGGCTGGGGCCAACGTCCTGACTTTC. This encodes CAWSGAAGANVLTF.

This clone is medium-sized within its sample. This specimen includes other DNA sequences encoding the same CDR3. This sequence joins TRBV9 and TRBJ1-2; 9 bases are shared with TRBD1. V was clipped by 4 bases and J by 4 bases; unmatched bases: 2. The CDR3 is made up of 13 amino acids. The germline V gene has CDR1 SGDLS and CDR2 YYNGEE. The CDR3, as DNA: TGTGCCAGCAGCCCGACAGGGGGCTATGGCTACACCTTC. Protein product: CASSPTGGYGYTF.

In its sample, this clone is medium-sized. The chain uses TRBV28 and TRBJ2-1; D is unresolved. The germline V and J ends were trimmed by 3 bases and 4 bases, with 10 bases remaining between them. In germline, CDR1 is MDHEN, CDR2 SYDVKM. There are 14 residues in the CDR3. The CDR3 protein is CASSFPGRYNEQFF. The CDR3 DNA follows: TGTGCCAGCAGTTTCCCTGGACGTTACAATGAGCAGTTCTTC.